This passage covers 32 T cell receptor beta chains from one sample sequenced in a study of blood T cells in healthy people across ages. A second PCR of roughly 7 to 11 cycles used a sample-barcoded 5' primer and a J-beta primer mix. One entry per CDR3 protein, called by TCRdb with MiXCR from the 5' RACE reads. The repertoire has hundreds of thousands of distinct CDR3 sequences, approximately 31% of them found once; the top ten carry roughly 14%. Sequencing was carried out using blood. Every receptor here comes from a woman aged 80 or over in good health.

The chain links TRBV4-1 to TRBJ2-1; 8 bases map to TRBD2. Germline loops: CDR1 MGHRA, CDR2 YSYEKL. The CDR3 loop spans 14 amino acids. V was clipped by 1 base and J by 6 bases; unmatched bases: 2. DNA for the CDR3: TGCGCCAGCAGCCAAGGGGGACTAGTCAATGAGCAGTTCTTC. Amino acid sequence: CASSQGGLVNEQFF.

The J gene is TRBJ2-3, the V gene TRBV12-3 or TRBV12-4; 8 bases are a match to TRBD2. The CDR3 runs 16 residues. Losses at the gene ends were 0 bases for V and 3 bases for J; bases not matched to a gene: 5. For the CDR3, the DNA is TGTGCCAGCAGTTTAGCGCAGGCGGGAGGAACAGATACGCAGTATTTT. Encoded protein: CASSLAQAGGTDTQYF.

V gene TRBV7-8 combines with J gene TRBJ1-2, with 12 nucleotides matching TRBD1. Germline V gene lookup returns CDR1 SGHVS and CDR2 FQNEAQ. The CDR3 sequence is 14 residues long. V was clipped by 5 bases and J by 6 bases; unmatched bases: 4. CDR3 sequence reads: CASSPGTGGHGYTF. DNA for the CDR3: TGTGCCAGCAGCCCGGGGACAGGGGGCCATGGCTACACCTTC.

The chain couples TRBV9 to TRBJ2-3; D perhaps matches TRBD1 (6 bases). This CDR3 spans 15 amino acids. V dropped 0 bases and J dropped 1 base, with 9 bases sitting between them. The germline gives CDR1 SGDLS, CDR2 YYNGEE. DNA of the CDR3: TGTGCCAGCAGCGTAGAGGCAGGGGGCACAGATACGCAGTATTTT. Its protein is CASSVEAGGTDTQYF. Drawing the rest from reference TRBV9 and TRBJ2-3, the complete variable domain is DSGVTQTPKHLITATGQRVTLRCSPRSGDLSVYWYQQSLDQGLQFLIQYYNGEERAKGNILERFSAQQFPDLHSELNLSSLELGDSALYFCASSVEAGGTDTQYFGPGTRLTVL.

This clonotype was recorded many times. This chain links TRBV7-2 with TRBJ2-7; 9 nucleotides line up with TRBD2. Germline CDR1 reads SGHTA; CDR2 reads FQGNSA. V lost 5 bases, J lost 1 base, and 6 bases stayed unmatched. The CDR3 length is 15 residues. The CDR3 here is CASSIGAGGSYEQYF. CDR3 nucleotide sequence: TGTGCCAGCAGCATAGGAGCGGGGGGATCCTACGAGCAGTACTTC.

There are many counts of this clonotype. The chain is built from TRBV6-6 and TRBJ2-5, with TRBD1 identical over 9 bases. Germline CDR1 is MNHNY and CDR2 is SVGAGI (reference sequence). The CDR3 length is 14 residues. V trimming: 7 bases; J trimming: 5 bases; junction bases outside the gene matches: 8. The CDR3 reads CASILGTGRETQYF. The CDR3 region has the DNA TGTGCCAGCATACTCGGGACAGGGAGGGAGACCCAGTACTTC.

There are many counts of this clonotype. The chain combines TRBV6-5 with TRBJ1-6, with D uncertain. Germline loops: CDR1 MNHEY, CDR2 SVGAGI. This CDR3 spans 13 amino acids. V lost 5 bases and J lost 6, with 8 bases in between. The CDR3 region is CASSPTSNSPLHF. CDR3 nucleotide sequence: TGTGCCAGCAGTCCCACCTCTAATTCACCCCTCCACTTT.

Regarding this clonotype: Possible read error: a much larger clone is one base away. V and J are TRBV9 and TRBJ1-5; no reliable D call. There are 15 residues in the CDR3. The V end lost 0 bases, the J end lost 3 bases, and 10 bases lay between the germline ends. Germline assignment: CDR1 SGDLS and CDR2 YYNGEE. This CDR3 is CASSVGGASNQPQHF. For the CDR3, the DNA is TGTGCCAGCAGCGTAGGAGGTGCCTCCAATCAGCCCCAGCATTTT.

This clonotype was seen at least ten times. This chain uses TRBV12-3 or TRBV12-4 with TRBJ2-7; D may correspond to TRBD1 or TRBD2 (6 bases each). The CDR3 contains 17 residues. The V and J ends lost 2 bases and 1 base respectively, with 18 bases between them. Here the CDR3 DNA reads TGTGCCAGCAGTTTACGACCGGGGAGGCAGGGGTCCTACGAGCAGTACTTC. It yields the protein CASSLRPGRQGSYEQYF.

The V and J genes are TRBV7-8 and TRBJ2-1; perhaps TRBD1 as D (6 bases). This CDR3 spans 14 amino acids. Between the trimmed V and J ends, which lost 5 bases and 5 bases, there was a span of 13 bases. CDR1 and CDR2 (germline): SGHVS, FQNEAQ. The CDR3 reads CASSRWGRDNEQFF. DNA for the CDR3: TGTGCCAGCAGCCGCTGGGGGCGAGACAATGAGCAGTTCTTC. The full variable domain, its missing parts supplied by reference TRBV7-8 and TRBJ2-1, is GAGVSQSPRYKVAKRGQDVALRCDPISGHVSLFWYQQALGQGPEFLTYFQNEAQLDKSGLPSDRFFAERPEGSVSTLKIQRTQQEDSAVYLCASSRWGRDNEQFFGPGTRLTVL.

This clonotype has at least ten counts. The chain uses TRBV6-2 or TRBV6-3 and TRBJ2-6, with no clear D. This CDR3 is built from 12 residues. Trimming cost V 8 bases and J 4 bases, with 6 bases left between them. Per the germline V gene, CDR1 is MNHEY and CDR2 is SVGEGT. Written as DNA, the CDR3 is TGTGCCAGCCGGTTGGGGGCCAACGTCCTGACTTTC. It translates to CASRLGANVLTF.

On this clonotype itself: One end of the junction is discordant with germline, which a read error may explain. The chain carries TRBV30 and TRBJ1-2; D is unclear. Germline values: CDR1 GTSNPN, CDR2 SVGIG (reference sequence). CDR3 length equals 12 residues. The CDR3 nucleotides are TGTGCCTGGAGGTTTTCCCAGTCTGGCCACACCTTC. Protein sequence: CAWRFSQSGHTF.

V gene TRBV28 combines with J gene TRBJ1-6; 7 bases agree with TRBD1. The CDR3 length is 17 residues. The germline V gene has CDR1 MDHEN and CDR2 SYDVKM. The ends lost 4 bases at V and 6 bases at J; junction bases unmatched: 12. The CDR3 loop reads CASSSTTGSDLNSPLHF. CDR3 DNA: TGTGCCAGCAGTTCAACGACAGGGAGTGACCTTAATTCACCCCTCCACTTT.

This clonotype appeared many times. The chain employs TRBV20-1 and TRBJ2-7; D is ambiguous. Germline assignment: CDR1 DFQATT and CDR2 SNEGSKA (reference sequence). Trimming pared 3 bases from V and 6 bases from J, leaving 15 bases between. CDR3 length: 13 amino acids. CDR3 DNA sequence: TGCAGTGCTAGTGCAGCAGAGGCCCGCGAGCAGTACTTC. It codes for CSASAAEAREQYF.

This chain joins TRBV12-3 or TRBV12-4 and TRBJ2-3, with 7 positions matching TRBD2. This CDR3 comprises 15 residues. Trimming took 2 bases from V and 4 from J; bases not matched to a gene: 6. CDR3 loop: CASSLTGGSADTQYF. Here the CDR3 DNA reads TGTGCCAGCAGTTTAACCGGGGGGAGCGCAGATACGCAGTATTTT.

The V and J genes are TRBV7-2 and TRBJ2-3, with D perhaps matching TRBD1 or TRBD2 (5 bases each). The V and J ends lost 5 bases and 5 bases respectively, with 17 bases between them. This CDR3 is 15 amino acids long. Germline-derived CDR1 and CDR2 are SGHTA and FQGNSA. The CDR3 loop reads CASSRDQYTVDTQYF. The CDR3 coding sequence is TGTGCCAGCAGCAGGGACCAATACACAGTAGATACGCAGTATTTT.

Comment on this clonotype: This sequence may be a read error, since a much larger clone differs from it by one base. V and J are TRBV27 and TRBJ2-5; D may be TRBD2 (5 bases). Germline loops: CDR1 MNHEY, CDR2 SMNVEV (reference sequence). CDR3 size: 14 residues. The V end lost 4 bases, the J end lost 4 bases, and 13 bases lay between the germline ends. DNA of the CDR3: TGTGCCAGCAGTTGCACGGGATTGAGAGAGACCCAGTACTTC. Protein: CASSCTGLRETQYF.

The chain carries TRBV19 and TRBJ2-3; no firm D call. This CDR3 is 13 amino acids long. Trimming took off 8 bases at V and 3 bases at J, with 12 bases between the two ends. Germline lookup yields CDR1 LNHDA and CDR2 SQIVND (reference sequence). This CDR3 is CASPTLGTDTQYF. The DNA of the CDR3 is TGTGCCAGTCCGACCTTGGGGACAGATACGCAGTATTTT.

Regarding this clonotype: Being one base from a much bigger clone, this may be a read error. The CDR3 nucleotides are TGCAGTGCTAGAGAAGGCGGTAACTATGGCTACACCTTC. This encodes CSAREGGNYGYTF. The rearrangement links TRBV20-1 to TRBJ1-2; the D is unclear. From germline, CDR1 is DFQATT and CDR2 SNEGSKA (reference sequence). There are 13 residues in the CDR3. Between the trimmed V and J ends, which lost 0 bases and 1 base, there was a span of 6 bases.

About this clonotype: A read error may be the cause here, since a much bigger clone is one base away. The chain uses TRBV12-3 or TRBV12-4 and TRBJ2-3; a possible D gene is TRBD2 (5 bases). This CDR3 is built from 14 residues. Trimming cost V 5 bases and J 4 bases, with 13 bases left between them. This chain's CDR3 is CASSPGVPADTQYF. The CDR3 nucleotides read TGTGCCAGCAGTCCCGGGGTGCCGGCAGATACGCAGTATTTT.

This clonotype was counted ten times or more. The V call is TRBV4-1, the J call TRBJ2-5; 7 nucleotides line up with TRBD2. From germline, CDR1 is MGHRA and CDR2 YSYEKL. Trimming cost V 1 base and J 5 bases; bases outside gene matches: 7. This CDR3 is built from 15 residues. CDR3 coding DNA: TGCGCCAGCAGCCAAGTAGAGTCCGGGAGGGAGACCCAGTACTTC. Translating gives CASSQVESGRETQYF.

This clonotype appeared many times. The chain has TRBV5-5 and TRBJ1-5; no clear D. The V end was cut by 1 base, the J end by 9 bases, with 17 bases between. Germline-derived CDR1 and CDR2 are SGHKS and YYEKEE (reference sequence). The CDR3 sequence is 15 residues long. Here the CDR3 reads CASSLKWGGEWPQHF. CDR3 nucleotides: TGTGCCAGCAGCTTGAAGTGGGGTGGCGAGTGGCCCCAGCATTTT.

The genes are TRBV6-5 and TRBJ2-2; D call uncertain. V was pared by 2 bases and J by 6 bases, with 1 base between. The CDR3 spans 11 residues. Germline-derived CDR1 and CDR2 are MNHEY and SVGAGI. The CDR3 spells CASSYAGELFF. The CDR3 coding sequence is TGTGCCAGCAGTTACGCCGGGGAGCTGTTTTTT.

The chain links TRBV7-9 to TRBJ2-5; a weak D match, TRBD2 (5 bases). CDR3 size: 12 residues. V lost 5 bases and J 9 bases, leaving 13 bases between the germline ends. The germline V gene has CDR1 SEHNR and CDR2 FQNEAQ (reference sequence). The DNA of the CDR3 is TGTGCCAGCAGCCCCCCCTCCGGGGCCCAGTACTTC. It is translated as CASSPPSGAQYF.

This clonotype has just a few counts. The chain employs TRBV30 and TRBJ1-2; weak D call: TRBD1 (6 bases). CDR1 GTSNPN and CDR2 SVGIG come from the germline V gene (reference sequence). The CDR3 has 13 amino acids. Trimming cost V 0 bases and J 4 bases, with 9 bases left between them. The CDR3 region has the DNA TGTGCCTGGAGTGTCAGGGGCCCCTATGGCTACACCTTC. This gives the protein CAWSVRGPYGYTF. Complete variable domain (other parts from reference TRBV30 and TRBJ1-2): SQTIHQWPATLVQPVGSPLSLECTVEGTSNPNLYWYRQAAGRGLQLLFYSVGIGQISSEVPQNLSASRPQDRQFILSSKKLLLSDSGFYLCAWSVRGPYGYTFGSGTRLTVV.

Notes on this clonotype: An end of the junction does not agree with germline; a read error may underlie this. This chain connects TRBV4-1 to TRBJ1-1; 11 bases agree with TRBD1. The V gene's germline CDR1 is MGHRA and CDR2 YSYEKL. The CDR3 covers 15 residues. CDR3 sequence: CAGSQAGQGAGEAFF. The CDR3 region has the DNA TGCGCCGGCAGCCAAGCCGGACAGGGGGCGGGTGAAGCTTTCTTT.

This clonotype appeared many times. The rearrangement uses TRBV5-1 and TRBJ1-4, with D unresolved. Deletions cut 2 bases from V and 0 bases from J, with 5 bases between. Germline CDR1 SGHRS, CDR2 YFSETQ. The length of the CDR3 is 14 residues. The CDR3, as DNA: TGCGCCAGCAGCTTCGGGACAACTAATGAAAAACTGTTTTTT. It translates to CASSFGTTNEKLFF.

This chain links TRBV20-1 with TRBJ1-1; possible D gene TRBD1, 5 bases. The V gene's germline CDR1 is DFQATT and CDR2 SNEGSKA (reference sequence). CDR3 length: 14 residues. Trimming left V 3 bases short and J 3 bases short, with 14 bases between. This CDR3 is CSARWEGRDTEAFF. The CDR3 nucleotides are TGCAGTGCTAGGTGGGAGGGGAGGGACACTGAAGCTTTCTTT.

This clonotype was seen many times. The V gene is TRBV6-1, the J gene TRBJ1-5, with D maybe TRBD1 (6 bases). CDR1 is MNHNS and CDR2 is SASEGT in the germline V gene. This CDR3 has 16 amino acids. V shed 2 bases and J shed 2 bases, with 13 bases lying between them. CDR3 amino acids: CASSERGEVGNQPQHF. For the CDR3, the DNA is TGTGCCAGCAGTGAAAGGGGGGAAGTGGGCAATCAGCCCCAGCATTTT.

About this clonotype: A much larger clonotype is one base distant, so this may be a read error. The chain combines TRBV5-1 with TRBJ1-1, with a possible D match to TRBD1 (6 bases). CDR3 size: 14 residues. Germline-derived CDR1 and CDR2 are SGHRS and YFSETQ. Here the CDR3 DNA reads TGCGCCAGCAGCTCCGGGACACTCAACACTGAAGTTTTCTTT. It specifies CASSSGTLNTEVFF.

The gene calls are TRBV6-5 and TRBJ1-6, with D possibly being TRBD1 (5 bases). The germline V gene has CDR1 MNHEY and CDR2 SVGAGI. The CDR3 extends over 18 amino acids. Between the trimmed V and J ends, which lost 0 bases and 7 bases, there was a span of 19 bases. The chain's CDR3 is CASSYSVGREVGNSPLHF. The CDR3 DNA reads as TGTGCCAGCAGTTACTCTGTTGGCAGGGAAGTGGGGAATTCACCCCTCCACTTT.

This clonotype was picked up many times. This chain links TRBV5-1 with TRBJ2-7; 9 bases align to TRBD1. Germline CDR1 and CDR2: SGHRS and YFSETQ. V was pared by 0 bases and J by 6 bases, with 7 bases of the junction left unmatched. The CDR3 has 15 amino acids. Written as DNA, the CDR3 is TGCGCCAGCAGCTTGGCCGGGGACAGGGATTCCGAGCAGTACTTC. Translating gives CASSLAGDRDSEQYF.